This note documents a single T cell receptor beta chain sequence. The data were obtained in a study of blood T cell repertoires in COVID-19. On the study more broadly: Sites across the United States, Italy and Spain contributed samples from acute and convalescent COVID-19. Sample material is recorded as cDNA or gDNA derived from T cells, B-cell-depleted T cells, or PBMCs.

V shed 4 bases and J 4 bases; nucleotides not matched to a gene: 7. This CDR3 has 15 amino acids. Per the germline V gene, CDR1 is SGHRS and CDR2 is YFSETQ. Source study methods: Amplification with reference gene primers provided the estimates of nucleated cell counts. Clones were read by immunoSEQ multiplex PCR, and TCRdb kept only the in-frame ones, dropping some. V, J and clone size were drawn from that table, and D and trimming were deduced from the DNA. The top ten clones hold just under 25% of a sample with about 92,000 clones, about 70% of them seen once. J is TRBJ1-2 and V is TRBV5-1; 10 bases fit TRBD1. The receptor's source is a woman aged 60-75 years in a cohort sampled during active or convalescent COVID-19. Sequencing was done on a sample of peripheral blood. In DNA form, the CDR3 reads TGCGCCAGCAGCGGGGGACAGGGGACCGCCTATGGCTACACCTTC. The encoded protein is CASSGGQGTAYGYTF.